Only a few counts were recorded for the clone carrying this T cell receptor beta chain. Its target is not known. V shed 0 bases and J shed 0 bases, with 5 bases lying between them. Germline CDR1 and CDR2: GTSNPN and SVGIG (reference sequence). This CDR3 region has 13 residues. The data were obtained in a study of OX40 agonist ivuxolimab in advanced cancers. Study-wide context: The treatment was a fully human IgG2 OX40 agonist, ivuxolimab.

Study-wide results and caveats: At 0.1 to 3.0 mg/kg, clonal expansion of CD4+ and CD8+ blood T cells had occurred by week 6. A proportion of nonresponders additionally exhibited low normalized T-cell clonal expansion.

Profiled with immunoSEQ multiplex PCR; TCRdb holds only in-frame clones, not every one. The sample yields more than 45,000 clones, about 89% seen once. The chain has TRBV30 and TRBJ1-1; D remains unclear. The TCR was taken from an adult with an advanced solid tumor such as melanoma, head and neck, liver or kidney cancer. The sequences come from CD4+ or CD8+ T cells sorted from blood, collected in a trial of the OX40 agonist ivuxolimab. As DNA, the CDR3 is TGTGCCTGGAGTGTACTCGTGAACACTGAAGCTTTCTTT. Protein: CAWSVLVNTEAFF.